A selection of T cell receptor beta chains follows, all from one sample in a study of blood T cell repertoires in COVID-19. The table came from immunoSEQ multiplex PCR; TCRdb's copy has only in-frame clones and leaves some out. The table includes under 95,000 clones, about 80% detected once. Sequencing used peripheral blood. The source is a man aged 50-60 years with active or convalescent COVID-19. Each CDR3 is given with its conserved first and last residue. The D gene is left open where the match is weak. Where a row states a size, it is once, few, many or the class of an expanded clone; other rows omit it.

CDR3aa	CDR3nt	d_gene	v_gene	j_gene	abundance
CASSQEGRVQETQYF	TGCGCCAGCAGCCAAGAGGGGCGAGTCCAAGAGACCCAGTACTTC	-	TRBV4-1	TRBJ2-5	-
CASRDFGSRQYF	TGTGCCAGCAGGGATTTTGGTAGCCGGCAGTACTTC	-	TRBV6-5	TRBJ2-7	-
CASSAPRTGGEKLFF	TGTGCCAGCAGCGCCCCCCGGACAGGGGGTGAAAAACTGTTTTTT	TRBD1	TRBV25-1	TRBJ1-4	-
CASSSGGIGHEQYF	TGTGCCAGCAGCTCAGGGGGTATCGGCCACGAGCAGTACTTC	TRBD1	TRBV7-9	TRBJ2-7	-
CASSLYSNQPQHF	TGTGCCAGCAGCCTGTATAGCAATCAGCCCCAGCATTTT	-	TRBV5-6	TRBJ1-5	-
CASRGGATYNSPLHF	TGTGCCAGCAGAGGGGGAGCCACCTATAATTCACCCCTCCACTTT	-	TRBV9	TRBJ1-6	once
CAISESPGSRSSYNSPLHF	TGTGCCATCAGTGAGTCGCCGGGGTCCAGGTCCTCCTATAATTCACCCCTCCACTTT	-	TRBV10-3	TRBJ1-6	few
CASSLARQGVSNTEAFF	TGTGCCAGCAGCTTGGCGCGACAGGGTGTGTCGAACACTGAAGCTTTCTTT	TRBD1	TRBV5-5	TRBJ1-1	-
CASSLQGHSLNNEQFF	TGTGCCAGCAGCCTACAGGGACACAGCCTGAACAATGAGCAGTTCTTC	-	TRBV11-1	TRBJ2-1	-
CASGISGATDTQYF	TGCGCCAGCGGGATTAGCGGGGCTACAGATACGCAGTATTTT	TRBD2	TRBV5-1	TRBJ2-3	-
CASSVRGTRNTEAFF	TGTGCCAGCAGCGTCCGAGGGACTCGGAACACTGAAGCTTTCTTT	-	TRBV9	TRBJ1-1	-
CASSPTVGYAETGELFF	TGTGCCAGCAGCCCTACGGTCGGCTACGCGGAGACCGGGGAGCTGTTTTTT	-	TRBV7-9	TRBJ2-2	-
CAATPAGTSGGTDTQYF	TGTGCCGCGACCCCGGCCGGGACTAGCGGGGGCACAGATACGCAGTATTTT	TRBD2	TRBV10-3	TRBJ2-3	-
CASSYPERGAPEQFF	TGTGCCAGCAGTTACCCGGAGCGGGGGGCCCCCGAGCAGTTCTTC	TRBD2	TRBV6-5	TRBJ2-1	-
CASSGRQGRTEAFF	TGTGCCAGCAGCGGACGACAGGGAAGAACTGAAGCTTTCTTT	TRBD1	TRBV9	TRBJ1-1	-
CASSEMGGHQPQHF	TGTGCCAGCAGTGAAATGGGAGGCCATCAGCCCCAGCATTTT	-	TRBV2	TRBJ1-5	-
CASSQDPRDREQFF	TGCGCCAGCAGCCAAGATCCCCGGGACAGGGAACAGTTCTTC	TRBD1	TRBV4-1	TRBJ2-1	-
CASRAGGPTYGYTF	TGTGCCAGCAGGGCCGGGGGGCCAACCTATGGCTACACCTTC	-	TRBV28	TRBJ1-2	-
CASSLQGNTEAFF	TGTGCCAGCAGTCTCCAGGGGAACACTGAAGCTTTCTTT	-	TRBV6-5	TRBJ1-1	-
CATTTGTNEKLFF	TGTGCCACCACGACAGGGACTAATGAAAAACTGTTTTTT	TRBD1	TRBV10-3	TRBJ1-4	-
CASSPPGTGEVGELFF	TGTGCCAGTAGTCCGCCCGGGACAGGGGAGGTCGGGGAGCTGTTTTTT	TRBD1	TRBV19	TRBJ2-2	-
CASSGGLSQETQYF	TGTGCCAGCAGCGGAGGACTCAGTCAAGAGACCCAGTACTTC	-	TRBV7-2	TRBJ2-5	-